These 8 T cell receptor beta chains were all obtained from the same sample, sequenced in a study of T cells in localized non-small cell lung cancer. TCRdb's table, derived via immunoSEQ multiplex PCR, lists solely in-frame clones and lacks some. The data hold about 60,000 clones, with roughly nine tenths observed a single time. Material: peripheral blood, obtained before any cancer treatment. All receptors come from a woman aged 35 to 70 with stage I lung adenocarcinoma.

The genes are TRBV18 and TRBJ2-3; D remains ambiguous. This CDR3 is 11 amino acids long. Trimming left V 1 base short and J 5 bases short, with 1 base between. CDR1 and CDR2 (germline): KGHSH, LQKENI. Written as DNA, the CDR3 is TGTGCCAGCTCACCACAAGATACGCAGTATTTT. It encodes CASSPQDTQYF. The entire variable domain, with the rest obtained from reference TRBV18 and TRBJ2-3, is as follows: NAGVMQNPRHLVRRRGQEARLRCSPMKGHSHVYWYRQLPEEGLKFMVYLQKENIIDESGMPKERFSAEFPKEGPSILRIQQVVRGDSAAYFCASSPQDTQYFGPGTRLTVL.

The sample holds one count of this clone. The chain uses TRBV9 and TRBJ1-2, with TRBD1 matching over 10 bases. V lost 0 bases and J lost 7; bases outside the gene matches: 12. The germline V gene has CDR1 SGDLS and CDR2 YYNGEE. The CDR3 loop spans 17 amino acids. The CDR3 is CASSVESEGQGIGGYTF. CDR3 DNA: TGTGCCAGCAGCGTAGAATCCGAGGGACAGGGGATTGGTGGCTACACCTTC.

In regard to this clone: At the DNA level, this CDR3 is encoded by other sequences in the same sample as well. This chain uses TRBV7-6 with TRBJ2-3; D is unclear. Germline V gene lookup returns CDR1 SGHVS and CDR2 FNYEAQ. The CDR3 is made up of 13 amino acids. Deletions cut 3 bases from V and 6 bases from J, with 10 bases between. The CDR3 loop reads CASSLELVDTQYF. As DNA, the CDR3 is TGTGCCAGCAGCTTGGAACTTGTGGATACGCAGTATTTT.

This chain uses TRBV19 with TRBJ2-4; 8 bases align to TRBD1. The trim removed 6 bases at V and 0 bases at J, leaving 7 bases unmatched. Germline values: CDR1 LNHDA, CDR2 SQIVND (reference sequence). The CDR3 spans 16 residues. The CDR3 protein is CASRSGGRGAKNIQYF. The DNA of the CDR3 is TGTGCCAGTAGATCAGGGGGCCGGGGAGCCAAAAACATTCAGTACTTC.

A single count supports this clone. The CDR3 DNA reads TGTGCCAGCAGTGAGGCATGGGCTACCTACGAGCAGTACTTC. Its translation is CASSEAWATYEQYF. The gene calls are TRBV6-1 and TRBJ2-7; D gene unclear. CDR1 and CDR2 (germline): MNHNS, SASEGT. V shed 3 bases and J shed 2 bases, with 11 bases lying between them. The CDR3 covers 14 residues.

V is TRBV28 and J is TRBJ2-7, with 9 bases fitting TRBD2. Germline V gene data show CDR1 as MDHEN and CDR2 as SYDVKM. With V trimmed by 2 bases and J by 1 base, 12 bases remained unmatched. The CDR3 is made up of 18 amino acids. The CDR3 coding sequence is TGTGCCAGCAGTTTAGTGGGCCCCGGGACTAGCTTATCCTACGAGCAGTACTTC. This sequence encodes CASSLVGPGTSLSYEQYF.

CDR3: CAWDRQGFDEQYF. The CDR3 DNA sequence: TGTGCCTGGGATCGTCAGGGGTTCGACGAGCAGTACTTC. The chain couples TRBV30 to TRBJ2-7; TRBD1 is a possible D gene (6 bases). The CDR3 totals 13 residues. Trimming pared 5 bases from V and 5 bases from J, leaving 16 bases between. Per germline, CDR1 GTSNPN and CDR2 SVGIG (reference sequence).

The V gene is TRBV2, the J gene TRBJ1-1; 7 bases map to TRBD1. The germline gives CDR1 SNHLY, CDR2 FYNNEI. With V trimmed by 7 bases and J by 4 bases, 9 bases remained unmatched. CDR3 length equals 14 residues. DNA for the CDR3: TGTGCCAGCACAGAACAGGGGTGGGGCACTGAAGCTTTCTTT. This encodes CASTEQGWGTEAFF.